This TCR beta chain stems from a study of blood T cell repertoires in COVID-19. TCRdb's copy holds only in-frame clones and misses some; the assay was immunoSEQ multiplex PCR. The profile shows approximately 160,000 clones, around 80% of them singletons. This CDR3 has 17 residues. CDR1 and CDR2 from the germline V gene are LGHNT and FRNRAP. After removal of 2 bases from V and 8 bases from J, the junction contained 15 bases not matched to a gene. This clone showed up just once. This TCR derives from a middle-aged man who had recovered from COVID-19. What was sequenced was PBMCs or T cells enriched from blood (not recorded which). This chain connects TRBV12-5 to TRBJ1-2; 9 positions agree with TRBD1. For the CDR3, the DNA is TGTGCTAGTGGTTTGATGGTCGGGGGGACAGGGCTTTCCGGCTACACCTTC. Its translation is CASGLMVGGTGLSGYTF.